The subject of this entry is one TCR beta chain. Germline assignment: CDR1 WSHSY and CDR2 SAAADI. This CDR3 comprises 16 residues. The V and J ends lost 3 bases and 1 base, in that order; junction bases with no gene match: 7. This record comes from a study of brain metastases from non-small cell lung cancer. Sequenced by immunoSEQ multiplex PCR; TCRdb stores in-frame clones only, minus some. The table shows approximately 2,500 clones, with around 85% occurring only once. The V gene is TRBV10-2, the J gene TRBJ2-7, with TRBD2 matching over 9 bases. Sequenced material: primary lung tumor tissue. This receptor was identified in a donor at least 40 years old with non-small cell lung cancer. For the CDR3, the DNA is TGCGCCAGCAGTGACGCGGCTCTAGCGGGATCCTACGAGCAGTACTTC. It specifies CASSDAALAGSYEQYF.